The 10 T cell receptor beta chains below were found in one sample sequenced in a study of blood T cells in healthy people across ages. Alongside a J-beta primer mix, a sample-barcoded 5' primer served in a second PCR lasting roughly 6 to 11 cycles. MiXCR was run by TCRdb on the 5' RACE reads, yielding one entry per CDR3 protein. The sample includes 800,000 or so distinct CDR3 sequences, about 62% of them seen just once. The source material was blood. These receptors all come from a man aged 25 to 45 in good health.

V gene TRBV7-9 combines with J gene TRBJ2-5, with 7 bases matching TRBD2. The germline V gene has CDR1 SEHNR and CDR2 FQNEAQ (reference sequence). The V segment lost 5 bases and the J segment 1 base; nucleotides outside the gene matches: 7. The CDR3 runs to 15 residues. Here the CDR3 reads CASSTSAGPQETQYF. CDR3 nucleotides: TGTGCCAGCAGCACCTCAGCGGGGCCCCAAGAGACCCAGTACTTC.

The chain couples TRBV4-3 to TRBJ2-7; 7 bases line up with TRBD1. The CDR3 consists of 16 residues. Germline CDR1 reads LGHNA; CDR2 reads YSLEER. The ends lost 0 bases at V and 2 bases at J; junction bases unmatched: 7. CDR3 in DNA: TGCGCCAGCAGCCAAGATAGGGCAGGGGGACCCTACGAGCAGTACTTC. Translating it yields CASSQDRAGGPYEQYF.

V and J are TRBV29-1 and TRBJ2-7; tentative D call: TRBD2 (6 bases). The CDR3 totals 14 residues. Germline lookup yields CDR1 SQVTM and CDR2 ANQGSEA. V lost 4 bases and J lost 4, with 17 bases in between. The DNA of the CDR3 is TGCAGCGTTGTCTCCGGGGGAATAACGTACGAGCAGTACTTC. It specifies CSVVSGGITYEQYF.

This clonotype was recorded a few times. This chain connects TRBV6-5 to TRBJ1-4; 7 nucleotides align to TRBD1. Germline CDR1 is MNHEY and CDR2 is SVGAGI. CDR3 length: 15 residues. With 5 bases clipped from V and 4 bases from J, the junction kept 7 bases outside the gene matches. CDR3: CASSIGTANNEKLFF. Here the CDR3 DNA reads TGTGCCAGCAGTATCGGGACAGCGAATAATGAAAAACTGTTTTTT.

CDR3 loop: CASGQGKANYGYTF. The CDR3, as DNA: TGTGCCAGCGGACAGGGAAAGGCTAACTATGGCTACACCTTC. V gene TRBV7-2 combines with J gene TRBJ1-2; 8 bases line up with TRBD1. Germline V lookup: CDR1 SGHTA, CDR2 FQGNSA. J gave up 0 bases and V 8 bases, and 5 bases lay outside the gene matches. The CDR3 is 14 residues long.

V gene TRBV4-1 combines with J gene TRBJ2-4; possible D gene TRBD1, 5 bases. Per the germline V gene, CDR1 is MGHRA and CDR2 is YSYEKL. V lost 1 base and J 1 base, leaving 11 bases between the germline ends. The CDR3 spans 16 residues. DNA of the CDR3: TGCGCCAGCAGCCAAGGGGCAGGGAAGGCCAAAAACATTCAGTACTTC. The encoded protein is CASSQGAGKAKNIQYF.

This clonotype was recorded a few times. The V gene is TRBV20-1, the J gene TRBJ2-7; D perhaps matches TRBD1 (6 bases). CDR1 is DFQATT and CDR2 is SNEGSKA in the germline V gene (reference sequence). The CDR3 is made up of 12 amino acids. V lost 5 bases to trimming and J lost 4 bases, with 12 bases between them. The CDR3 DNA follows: TGCAGTGCTCGACACAGGGAGTACGAGCAGTACTTC. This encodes CSARHREYEQYF.

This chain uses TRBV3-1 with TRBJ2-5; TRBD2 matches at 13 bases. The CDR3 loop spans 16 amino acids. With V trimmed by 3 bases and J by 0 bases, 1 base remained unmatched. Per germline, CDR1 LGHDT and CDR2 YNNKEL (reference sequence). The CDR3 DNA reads TGTGCCAGCAGCCAGGGGACTAGCGGGGACCAAGAGACCCAGTACTTC. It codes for CASSQGTSGDQETQYF.

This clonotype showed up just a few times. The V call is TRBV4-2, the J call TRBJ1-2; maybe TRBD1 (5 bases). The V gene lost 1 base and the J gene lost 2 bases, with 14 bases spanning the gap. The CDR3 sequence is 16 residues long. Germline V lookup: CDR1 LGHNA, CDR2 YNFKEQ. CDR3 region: CASSQGRVVGNYGYTF. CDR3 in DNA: TGTGCCAGCAGCCAAGGCAGGGTTGTGGGAAACTATGGCTACACCTTC.

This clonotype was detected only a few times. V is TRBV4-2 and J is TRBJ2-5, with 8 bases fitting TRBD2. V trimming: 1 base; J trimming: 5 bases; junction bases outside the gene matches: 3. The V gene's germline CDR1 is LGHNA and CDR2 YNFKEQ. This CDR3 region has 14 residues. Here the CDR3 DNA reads TGTGCCAGCAGCCAAGCGCGGGGGGAGGAGACCCAGTACTTC. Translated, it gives CASSQARGEETQYF.